The rows below give T cell receptor beta chains drawn from one sample of a study of CXCR3-negative and CXCR3-positive naive CD8 T cells. TCRdb re-called the 5' RACE reads and shows each CDR3 protein once, DNA omitted. The specimen's table records approximately 41,000 distinct CDR3 sequences. Sequencing was carried out using memory CD8+ T cells from blood. The receptors were gathered from a human donor in good health. Some clones in this sample may be carry-over from other donors' samples. CDR3s include the opening cysteine and the closing phenylalanine or tryptophan. Part of the rows lack a size; the others show once, few, many or a class for expanded clones.

>NA|TRBV18|TRBJ2-7
CASSPLDRGPYEQYF
>NA|TRBV12-3/TRBV12-4|TRBJ1-1
CASSSGLGTEAFF
>NA|TRBV29-1|TRBJ2-7
CSVGTGAYEQYF
>NA|TRBV29-1|TRBJ2-1
CSVVLLQGLYNEQFF
>NA|TRBV4-1|TRBJ2-1
CASSLLRIDRGLDNEQFF
>NA|TRBV20-1|TRBJ2-1
CSAFHRAGGVNEQFF
>NA|TRBV28|TRBJ2-3
CASNYGTGLTDTQYF
>medium-sized|TRBV23-1|TRBJ2-2
CASSQSRPRSSTGELFF
>NA|TRBV7-3|TRBJ2-2
CASGLGSGELFF
>NA|TRBV19|TRBJ2-1
CASSIAGDLYNEQFF
>NA|TRBV29-1|TRBJ2-1
CSVEGVGTSGYNEQFF
>NA|TRBV21-1|TRBJ2-7
CASSKVPGIPYEQYF
>NA|TRBV20-1|TRBJ2-1
CSARDTGLSYNEQFF
>NA|TRBV19|TRBJ2-1
CASSIPRNEQFF
>NA|TRBV7-3|TRBJ2-1
CASSSGQEQFF
>NA|TRBV5-1|TRBJ2-7
CASSFRRQGDEQYF
>NA|TRBV29-1|TRBJ2-4
CSAQDRGENIQYF
>NA|TRBV28|TRBJ2-7
CASSYGAGYEQYF
>NA|TRBV25-1|TRBJ1-1
CASSEYGTGLEPLNTEAFF
>NA|TRBV29-1|TRBJ2-2
CSVEGLRDTGELFF
>medium-sized|TRBV12-3/TRBV12-4|TRBJ2-1
CASTLGGPSYNEQFF
>NA|TRBV6-5|TRBJ2-7
CASSYSGSPYEQYF
>NA|TRBV9|TRBJ2-1
CASGGGTHGFEFF
>NA|TRBV4-1|TRBJ2-7
CASSQTQGAVYEQYF
>NA|TRBV7-3|TRBJ1-6
CASSLGQNSPLHF
>NA|TRBV20-1|TRBJ2-7
CSARDRRSSSYEQYF
>NA|TRBV20-1|TRBJ2-3
CSASGRAYTDTQYF
>NA|TRBV6-2/TRBV6-3|TRBJ2-6
CASSAGSSGANVLTF
>NA|TRBV29-1|TRBJ1-1
CSVEGEDGPTEAFF
>NA|TRBV6-4|TRBJ2-6
CASSDSGGDGANVLTF
>NA|TRBV23-1|TRBJ2-3
CASPRGTTDTQYF
>NA|TRBV4-2|TRBJ2-7
CASSLATGGKSSEQYF
>NA|TRBV19|TRBJ2-7
CASSRDPYEQYF
>NA|TRBV27|TRBJ2-3
CASSLSERQLTDTQYF
>NA|TRBV19|TRBJ1-1
CASSGGNTEAFF
>NA|TRBV28|TRBJ1-1
CASSITGLSTEAFF
>NA|TRBV12-3/TRBV12-4|TRBJ2-5
CASSVAGPQETQYF
>NA|TRBV27|TRBJ2-1
CASSFLTSPSSYNEQFF
>NA|TRBV29-1|TRBJ1-1
CSVVGPNTEAFF
>NA|TRBV5-6|TRBJ1-5
CASSPSAGQPQHF
>NA|TRBV6-4|TRBJ2-1
CASSHHPTGEDEQFF
>NA|TRBV20-1|TRBJ2-7
CSARGSGGFSYEQYF
>NA|TRBV25-1|TRBJ2-7
CASSADRAYEQYF
>NA|TRBV3-1|TRBJ2-7
CASSQGRGTADEQYF
>NA|TRBV15|TRBJ1-4
CATSTERGTGNEKLFF
>NA|TRBV6-5|TRBJ1-6
CASRRDRGMPPLHF
>NA|TRBV3-1|TRBJ2-3
CASSQSGTTTNTQYF
>NA|TRBV28|TRBJ2-7
CASSLMGSSDEQYF
>NA|TRBV19|TRBJ1-1
CASSTGQGVSSAAFF
>NA|TRBV12-3/TRBV12-4|TRBJ2-7
CASSLGRTFGQYF